The 4 T cell receptor beta chains reported below all come from one sample, sequenced in a study of cytomegalovirus exposure and HLA in healthy donors. 60 Vbeta and 13 Jbeta primers were used in PCR. Clones were sequenced by immunoSEQ multiplex PCR, and TCRdb holds only the in-frame ones, with some missing. Of 270,000 or so clones in the sample, about nine tenths were seen once. The sequenced material came from PBMCs. The receptor set was obtained from a man aged 40-50 years in good health and CMV-seropositive.

The chain uses TRBV7-9 and TRBJ2-3, with 9 bases fitting TRBD2. The trim removed 0 bases at V and 1 base at J, leaving 2 bases unmatched. The length of the CDR3 is 16 residues. Germline assignment: CDR1 SEHNR and CDR2 FQNEAQ (reference sequence). CDR3 in amino acids: CASSLASSGGTDTQYF. The CDR3 bases are TGTGCCAGCAGCTTAGCGTCTAGCGGGGGCACAGATACGCAGTATTTT.

The chain recombines TRBV28 with TRBJ1-1, with TRBD1 matching 9 bases. The junction had 6 bases not matched to a gene; V was cut back by 6 bases and J by 1 base. CDR1 is MDHEN and CDR2 is SYDVKM in the germline V gene. The CDR3 length is 15 residues. The CDR3 reads CASSPTDRGNTEAFF. The CDR3 region has the DNA TGTGCCAGCAGCCCCACGGACAGGGGGAACACTGAAGCTTTCTTT.

The chain uses TRBV28 and TRBJ2-7; D is undetermined. Germline V CDR1 and CDR2: MDHEN, SYDVKM. This CDR3 has 12 residues. V was trimmed by 5 bases and J by 4 bases, leaving 9 bases between them. The CDR3 loop is CASSPTVYEQYF. The CDR3 coding sequence is TGTGCCAGCAGTCCCACAGTATACGAGCAGTACTTC. Supplemented by reference TRBV28 and TRBJ2-7, the full variable domain reads DVKVTQSSRYLVKRTGEKVFLECVQDMDHENMFWYRQDPGLGLRLIYFSYDVKMKEKGDIPEGYSVSREKKERFSLILESASTNQTSMYLCASSPTVYEQYFGPGTRLTVT.

V is TRBV5-1 and J is TRBJ2-2; TRBD1 aligns across 9 bases. CDR3 length equals 14 residues. Looked up from germline, CDR1 is SGHRS and CDR2 is YFSETQ. With 4 bases clipped from V and 7 bases from J, the junction kept 5 bases outside the gene matches. CDR3 loop: CASSRGQGHGELFF. DNA for the CDR3: TGCGCCAGCAGCCGGGGACAGGGCCACGGGGAGCTGTTTTTT.